A single count supports the clone carrying this T cell receptor (beta chain). The data are from a study of regulatory dendritic cells for organ transplantation. CDR1 SGHTA and CDR2 FQGTGA come from the germline V gene. The CDR3 is 18 residues long. With V trimmed by 2 bases and J by 0 bases, 7 bases remained unmatched. The protocol was immunoSEQ multiplex PCR, while the TCRdb copy is restricted to in-frame clones and leaves out a portion. In the table there are under 45,000 clones, roughly nine tenths of which are singletons. This TCR was recovered from a human donor in good health. Sequencing was done on a sample of naive CD4+ T cells from blood. The sample's subset: CD45RA+ naive T cells. The chain links TRBV7-3 to TRBJ2-1, with 10 bases lining up with TRBD2. The chain's CDR3 is CASSLEVLAGTSYNEQFF. CDR3 in DNA: TGTGCCAGCAGCTTAGAAGTACTAGCGGGGACCTCCTACAATGAGCAGTTCTTC.